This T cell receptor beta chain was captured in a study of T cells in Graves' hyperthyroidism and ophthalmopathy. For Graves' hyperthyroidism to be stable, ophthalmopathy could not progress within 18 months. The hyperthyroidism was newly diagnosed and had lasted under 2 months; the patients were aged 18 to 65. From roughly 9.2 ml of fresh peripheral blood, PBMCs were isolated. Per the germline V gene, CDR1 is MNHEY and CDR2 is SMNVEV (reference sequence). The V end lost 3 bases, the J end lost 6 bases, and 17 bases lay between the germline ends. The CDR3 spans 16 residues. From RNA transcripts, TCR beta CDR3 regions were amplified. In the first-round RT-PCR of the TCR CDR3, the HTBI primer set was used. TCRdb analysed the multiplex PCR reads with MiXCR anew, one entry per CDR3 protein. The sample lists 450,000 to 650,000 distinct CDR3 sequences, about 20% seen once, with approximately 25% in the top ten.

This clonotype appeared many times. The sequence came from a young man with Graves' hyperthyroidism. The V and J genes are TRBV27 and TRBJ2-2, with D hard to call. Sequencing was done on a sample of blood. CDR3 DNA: TGTGCCAGCAGTTTGTCCGGATCCCCCCGGGCCGGGGAGCTGTTTTTT. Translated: CASSLSGSPRAGELFF.